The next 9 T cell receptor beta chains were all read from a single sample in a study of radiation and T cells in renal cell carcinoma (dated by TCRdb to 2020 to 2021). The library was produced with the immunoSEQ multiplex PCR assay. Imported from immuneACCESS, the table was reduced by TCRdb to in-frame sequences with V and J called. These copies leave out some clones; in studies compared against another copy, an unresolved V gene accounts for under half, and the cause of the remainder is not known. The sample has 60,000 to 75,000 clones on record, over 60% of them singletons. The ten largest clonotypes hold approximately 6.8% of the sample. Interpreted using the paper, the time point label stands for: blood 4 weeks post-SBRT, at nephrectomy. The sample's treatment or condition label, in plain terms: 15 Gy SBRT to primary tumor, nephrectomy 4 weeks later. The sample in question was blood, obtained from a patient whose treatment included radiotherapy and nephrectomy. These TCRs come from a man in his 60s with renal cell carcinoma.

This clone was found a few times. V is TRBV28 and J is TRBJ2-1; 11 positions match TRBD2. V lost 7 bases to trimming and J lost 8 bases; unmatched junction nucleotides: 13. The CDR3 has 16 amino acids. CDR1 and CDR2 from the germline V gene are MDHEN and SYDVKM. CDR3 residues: CASILGSSGRMDEQFF. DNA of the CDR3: TGTGCCAGCATCCTCGGATCTAGCGGGAGGATGGATGAGCAGTTCTTC. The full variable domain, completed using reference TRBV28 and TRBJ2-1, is DVKVTQSSRYLVKRTGEKVFLECVQDMDHENMFWYRQDPGLGLRLIYFSYDVKMKEKGDIPEGYSVSREKKERFSLILESASTNQTSMYLCASILGSSGRMDEQFFGPGTRLTVL.

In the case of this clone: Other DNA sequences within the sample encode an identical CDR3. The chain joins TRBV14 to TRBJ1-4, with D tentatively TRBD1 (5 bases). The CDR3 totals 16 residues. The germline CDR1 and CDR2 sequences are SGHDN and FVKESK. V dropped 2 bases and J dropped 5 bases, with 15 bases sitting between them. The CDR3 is CASSQRGDGINEKLFF. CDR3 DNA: TGTGCCAGCAGCCAACGCGGGGACGGTATAAATGAAAAACTGTTTTTT.

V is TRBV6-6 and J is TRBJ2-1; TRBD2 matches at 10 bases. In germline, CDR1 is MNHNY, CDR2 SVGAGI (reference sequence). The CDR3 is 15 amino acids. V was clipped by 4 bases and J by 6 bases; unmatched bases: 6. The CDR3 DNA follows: TGTGCCAGCAGTTCCCCCGGGACTAGCGCCAATGAGCAGTTCTTC. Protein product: CASSSPGTSANEQFF.

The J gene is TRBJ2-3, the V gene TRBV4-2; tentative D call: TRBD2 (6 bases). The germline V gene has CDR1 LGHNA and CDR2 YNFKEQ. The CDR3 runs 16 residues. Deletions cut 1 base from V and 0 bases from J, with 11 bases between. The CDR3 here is CASSQVSGESTDTQYF. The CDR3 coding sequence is TGTGCCAGCAGCCAAGTTAGCGGTGAGAGCACAGATACGCAGTATTTT.

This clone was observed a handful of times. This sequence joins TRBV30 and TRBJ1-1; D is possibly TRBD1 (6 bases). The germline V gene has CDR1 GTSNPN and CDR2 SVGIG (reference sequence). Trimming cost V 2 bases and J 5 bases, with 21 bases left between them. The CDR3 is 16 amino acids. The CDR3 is CAWSRRQETYSTEAFF. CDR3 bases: TGTGCCTGGAGTCGAAGACAGGAAACGTACAGTACTGAAGCTTTCTTT.

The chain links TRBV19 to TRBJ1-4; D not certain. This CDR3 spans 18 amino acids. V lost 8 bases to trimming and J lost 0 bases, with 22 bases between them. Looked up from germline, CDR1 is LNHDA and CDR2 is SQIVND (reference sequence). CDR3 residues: CASSYGFGRIATNEKLFF. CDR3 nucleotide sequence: TGTGCCAGTTCATATGGGTTTGGACGGATTGCAACTAATGAAAAACTGTTTTTT.

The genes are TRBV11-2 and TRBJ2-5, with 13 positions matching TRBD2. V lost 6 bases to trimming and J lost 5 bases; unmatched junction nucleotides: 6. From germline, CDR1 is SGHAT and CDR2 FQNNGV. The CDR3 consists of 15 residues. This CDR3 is CASSLLAGGPETQYF. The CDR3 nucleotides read TGTGCCAGCAGTTTACTAGCGGGGGGGCCGGAGACCCAGTACTTC.

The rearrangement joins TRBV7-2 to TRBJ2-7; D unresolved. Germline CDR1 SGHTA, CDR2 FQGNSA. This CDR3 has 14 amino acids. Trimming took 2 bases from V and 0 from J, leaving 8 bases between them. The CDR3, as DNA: TGTGCCAGCAGCTTATCCCACTCCTCCTACGAGCAGTACTTC. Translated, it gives CASSLSHSSYEQYF.

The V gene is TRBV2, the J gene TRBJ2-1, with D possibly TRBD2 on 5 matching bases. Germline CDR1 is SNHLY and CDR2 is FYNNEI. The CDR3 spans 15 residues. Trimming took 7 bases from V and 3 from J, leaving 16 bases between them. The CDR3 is CASIPSSPGYNEQFF. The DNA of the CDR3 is TGTGCCAGCATTCCTAGCTCCCCCGGCTACAATGAGCAGTTCTTC. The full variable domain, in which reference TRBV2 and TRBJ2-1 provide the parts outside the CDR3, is EPEVTQTPSHQVTQMGQEVILRCVPISNHLYFYWYRQILGQKVEFLVSFYNNEISEKSEIFDDQFSVERPDGSNFTLKIRSTKLEDSAMYFCASIPSSPGYNEQFFGPGTRLTVL.